Each of the 32 T cell receptor beta chains below was sequenced from the same sample in a study of blood T cell repertoires in COVID-19. Libraries were prepared by immunoSEQ multiplex PCR; TCRdb keeps only in-frame clonotypes and omits some of them. The sample lists 80,000 to 100,000 clones, around 90% occurring once. Sequencing input: peripheral blood. All receptors come from a woman between 50 and 59 years old with active or convalescent COVID-19.

The chain recombines TRBV5-1 with TRBJ2-3, with 13 bases that match TRBD2. V shed 4 bases, J shed 1 base, and the junction held 3 bases outside the gene matches. This CDR3 region has 16 residues. Germline-derived CDR1 and CDR2 are SGHRS and YFSETQ. The CDR3 coding sequence is TGCGCCAGCAGCATCGGACTAGCGGGGGGCACAGATACGCAGTATTTT. This gives the protein CASSIGLAGGTDTQYF.

This clone appeared a few times. The chain carries TRBV11-2 and TRBJ1-6, with 12 bases identical to TRBD1. The J segment lost 14 bases and the V segment lost 1 base, leaving 12 bases of the junction unmatched. Looked up from germline, CDR1 is SGHAT and CDR2 is FQNNGV. CDR3 size: 17 residues. The CDR3 is CASSLVGGGQGALALHF. CDR3 nucleotides: TGTGCCAGCAGCTTAGTCGGAGGGGGACAGGGGGCTCTGGCCCTCCACTTT.

The rearrangement joins TRBV6-2 or TRBV6-3 to TRBJ2-1, with a possible D match to TRBD1 (6 bases). Per the germline V gene, CDR1 is MNHEY and CDR2 is SVGEGT. This CDR3 spans 14 amino acids. The V end lost 6 bases, the J end lost 1 base, and 10 bases lay between the germline ends. This CDR3 is CASSSQGSYNEQFF. CDR3 in DNA: TGTGCCAGCAGCTCGCAGGGGTCCTACAATGAGCAGTTCTTC.

The V call is TRBV5-4, the J call TRBJ1-2, with a tentative D call TRBD1 (6 bases). CDR3 length: 14 amino acids. Germline CDR1 is SGHNT and CDR2 is YYREEE (reference sequence). With 4 bases removed from V and 12 bases from J, the gap between germline ends came to 22 bases. CDR3 coding DNA: TGTGCCAGCAGCCCGTTAGATTTTCAGGGGCGGCACACCTTC. Encoded protein: CASSPLDFQGRHTF.

The gene calls are TRBV7-2 and TRBJ1-4; 7 bases are a match to TRBD1. This CDR3 contains 16 residues. Germline CDR1 is SGHTA and CDR2 is FQGNSA. The ends lost 5 bases at V and 0 bases at J; junction bases unmatched: 6. In DNA form, the CDR3 reads TGTGCCAGCAGCCGGGACAGCGTTGCAACTAATGAAAAACTGTTTTTT. Its protein is CASSRDSVATNEKLFF.

As DNA, the CDR3 is TGTGCCAGTAGTACCGGACAGGACTACGAGCAGTACTTC. This sequence encodes CASSTGQDYEQYF. The rearrangement uses TRBV19 and TRBJ2-7, with 7 bases identical to TRBD1. This CDR3 comprises 13 residues. V was clipped by 4 bases and J by 3 bases; unmatched bases: 3. Germline V gene sequence: CDR1 LNHDA, CDR2 SQIVND (reference sequence). The whole variable domain, remainder taken from reference TRBV19 and TRBJ2-7, is DGGITQSPKYLFRKEGQNVTLSCEQNLNHDAMYWYRQDPGQGLRLIYYSQIVNDFQKGDIAEGYSVSREKKESFPLTVTSAQKNPTAFYLCASSTGQDYEQYFGPGTRLTVT.

The V gene is TRBV5-1, the J gene TRBJ2-1; D is perhaps TRBD2 (6 bases). Trimming left V 4 bases short and J 6 bases short, with 14 bases between. This CDR3 is built from 14 residues. The V gene's germline CDR1 is SGHRS and CDR2 YFSETQ. This CDR3 reads CASSPGGVGNEQFF. CDR3 DNA sequence: TGCGCCAGCAGCCCTGGCGGGGTCGGCAATGAGCAGTTCTTC.

The V and J genes are TRBV18 and TRBJ2-1; 7 bases are a match to TRBD1. CDR3 size: 16 residues. Losses at the gene ends were 3 bases for V and 6 bases for J; bases not matched to a gene: 11. The V gene's germline CDR1 is KGHSH and CDR2 LQKENI. Here the CDR3 reads CASSPGRGLGGNEQFF. The CDR3 region has the DNA TGTGCCAGCTCACCGGGAAGGGGGCTAGGTGGCAATGAGCAGTTCTTC.

The CDR3 coding sequence is TGTGCCAGCAGTTTAGGACAGAACTATGGCTACACCTTC. Translated, it gives CASSLGQNYGYTF. The V call is TRBV12-3 or TRBV12-4, the J call TRBJ1-2; tentatively, D is TRBD1 (5 bases). V was cut by 1 base and J by 2 bases, with 5 bases left in between. CDR3 length: 13 amino acids.

This sequence joins TRBV4-3 and TRBJ2-6, with TRBD2 as a possible D gene (5 bases). Germline loops: CDR1 LGHNA, CDR2 YSLEER. This CDR3 comprises 17 residues. V shed 4 bases and J shed 2 bases, with 15 bases lying between them. This chain's CDR3 is CASSRGSGRPGANVLTF. CDR3 in DNA: TGCGCCAGCAGCCGAGGGTCTGGGAGACCTGGGGCCAACGTCCTGACTTTC.

The chain recombines TRBV18 with TRBJ1-2, with a possible D match to TRBD1 (6 bases). Germline loops: CDR1 KGHSH, CDR2 LQKENI. The CDR3 extends over 13 amino acids. Trimming removed 6 bases from V and 1 base from J, with 9 bases in between. The CDR3 region is CASSHRVNYGYTF. The CDR3 bases are TGTGCCAGCTCGCACAGGGTTAACTATGGCTACACCTTC. The whole variable domain, remainder taken from reference TRBV18 and TRBJ1-2, is NAGVMQNPRHLVRRRGQEARLRCSPMKGHSHVYWYRQLPEEGLKFMVYLQKENIIDESGMPKERFSAEFPKEGPSILRIQQVVRGDSAAYFCASSHRVNYGYTFGSGTRLTVV.

The chain combines TRBV19 with TRBJ1-1; TRBD1 is a possible D gene (6 bases). Trimming took 6 bases from V and 5 from J, leaving 19 bases between them. This CDR3 has 15 amino acids. CDR1 and CDR2 from the germline V gene are LNHDA and SQIVND (reference sequence). As DNA, the CDR3 is TGTGCCAGTAGGGGGGGGGCATTCGGCACGACTGAAGCTTTCTTT. Its translation is CASRGGAFGTTEAFF.

This clone was counted at least ten times. The chain uses TRBV5-1 and TRBJ1-4, with 7 nucleotides matching TRBD1. Germline V gene lookup returns CDR1 SGHRS and CDR2 YFSETQ. Trimming removed 1 base from V and 8 bases from J; junction bases left unmatched: 11. The CDR3 covers 16 residues. CDR3 DNA: TGCGCCAGCAGCTTGAACCCCCAGGGACAGAAAGAAAAACTGTTTTTT. Encoded protein: CASSLNPQGQKEKLFF.

CDR3 sequence (DNA): TGTGCCAGCAGTCCAGCGGGCGGAAGCACAGATACGCAGTATTTT. Translation gives CASSPAGGSTDTQYF. The chain links TRBV14 to TRBJ2-3; D perhaps matches TRBD2 (6 bases). The CDR3 covers 15 residues. Germline CDR1 reads SGHDN; CDR2 reads FVKESK. Trimming took 6 bases from V and 0 from J, leaving 13 bases between them.

This sequence joins TRBV9 and TRBJ2-3; 9 bases agree with TRBD1. Looked up from germline, CDR1 is SGDLS and CDR2 is YYNGEE. The CDR3 extends over 16 amino acids. Trimming at V came to 5 bases and at J to 2 bases, leaving 9 bases not matched to a gene. The CDR3 DNA reads TGTGCCAGCAGGCCCTCGGGACAGGGAAACACAGATACGCAGTATTTT. Amino acids: CASRPSGQGNTDTQYF.

This sequence joins TRBV30 and TRBJ1-2; 7 bases fit TRBD1. Germline assignment: CDR1 GTSNPN and CDR2 SVGIG (reference sequence). The CDR3 has 13 amino acids. J gave up 0 bases and V 5 bases, and 3 bases lay outside the gene matches. DNA for the CDR3: TGTGCCTGGTACAGGGGTTCTAACTATGGCTACACCTTC. It yields the protein CAWYRGSNYGYTF.

This clone was found once. V and J are TRBV5-1 and TRBJ2-6; D is undetermined. V lost 4 bases and J lost 2, with 10 bases in between. CDR3 length: 15 residues. The V gene's germline CDR1 is SGHRS and CDR2 YFSETQ. In nucleotides, the CDR3 is TGCGCCAGCAGCCCCTCTGAGGCTGGGGCCAACGTCCTGACTTTC. This gives the protein CASSPSEAGANVLTF.

The chain recombines TRBV19 with TRBJ1-5; D may be TRBD1 (6 bases). This CDR3 is 14 amino acids long. The V gene's germline CDR1 is LNHDA and CDR2 SQIVND (reference sequence). The V end was cut by 4 bases, the J end by 9 bases, with 16 bases between. The DNA for the CDR3 is TGTGCCAGTAGTACACGGACAGACCCCTTGCCCCAGCATTTT. It specifies CASSTRTDPLPQHF.

The chain couples TRBV10-3 to TRBJ1-5, with D uncertain. Per the germline V gene, CDR1 is ENHRY and CDR2 is SYGVKD. V lost 6 bases and J 5 bases, leaving 11 bases between the germline ends. The CDR3 is made up of 13 amino acids. Here the CDR3 DNA reads TGTGCCATCAGGAAGGACGGGGATCAGCCCCAGCATTTT. Amino acids: CAIRKDGDQPQHF.

The V and J genes are TRBV24-1 and TRBJ1-2; TRBD1 might be the D (5 bases). Trimming stripped 9 bases from V and 7 bases from J, with 17 bases between. CDR3 length: 13 amino acids. Per germline, CDR1 KGHDR and CDR2 SFDVKD. CDR3 DNA sequence: TGTGCCACCCAAGGAGGGACGGGGACTGGCTACACCTTC. It encodes CATQGGTGTGYTF.

The V gene is TRBV5-4, the J gene TRBJ2-2; D uncertain. Trimming took off 0 bases at V and 6 bases at J, with 15 bases between the two ends. The CDR3 is made up of 16 amino acids. CDR1 SGHNT and CDR2 YYREEE come from the germline V gene (reference sequence). CDR3 nucleotides: TGTGCCAGCAGCTTGGGCACGCCCGTGGGCCCCGGGGAGCTGTTTTTT. Amino acid sequence: CASSLGTPVGPGELFF.

This clone was observed a few times. The J gene is TRBJ1-3, the V gene TRBV7-2; weak D call: TRBD1 (5 bases). The CDR3 length is 14 residues. V lost 1 base and J lost 9, with 13 bases in between. CDR1 and CDR2 (germline): SGHTA, FQGNSA. CDR3 in amino acids: CASSLVRAVGTIYF. The CDR3 bases are TGTGCCAGCAGCTTAGTCAGGGCGGTGGGCACCATATATTTT. Complete variable domain (other parts from reference TRBV7-2 and TRBJ1-3): GAGVSQSPSNKVTEKGKDVELRCDPISGHTALYWYRQSLGQGLEFLIYFQGNSAPDKSGLPSDRFSAERTGGSVSTLTIQRTQQEDSAVYLCASSLVRAVGTIYFGEGSWLTVV.

This chain uses TRBV5-1 with TRBJ1-1, with 7 bases fitting TRBD1. The germline gives CDR1 SGHRS, CDR2 YFSETQ. The junction had 4 bases not matched to a gene; V was cut back by 2 bases and J by 0 bases. The CDR3 consists of 15 residues. CDR3 residues: CASSLFQGVNTEAFF. CDR3 nucleotide sequence: TGCGCCAGCAGCTTATTTCAGGGGGTGAACACTGAAGCTTTCTTT.

The chain recombines TRBV6-1 with TRBJ1-1; TRBD1 is a possible D gene (5 bases). Germline CDR1 MNHNS, CDR2 SASEGT. There are 17 residues in the CDR3. The V end lost 2 bases, the J end lost 1 base, and 17 bases lay between the germline ends. The CDR3 region has the DNA TGTGCCAGCAGTGAACCAATTCAAAGGGGTTGGAACACTGAAGCTTTCTTT. Protein product: CASSEPIQRGWNTEAFF.

The V and J genes are TRBV18 and TRBJ1-2; possibly TRBD1 for D (5 bases). Germline V lookup: CDR1 KGHSH, CDR2 LQKENI. The CDR3 extends over 13 amino acids. V was trimmed by 0 bases and J by 6 bases, leaving 8 bases between them. CDR3 in amino acids: CASSPPFRDGYTF. CDR3 DNA: TGTGCCAGCTCACCACCATTCAGGGATGGCTACACCTTC.

CDR3 protein: CASIGWPGANVLTF. The CDR3 bases are TGTGCCAGTATTGGCTGGCCTGGGGCCAACGTCCTGACTTTC. This rearrangement joins TRBV19 to TRBJ2-6, with D hard to call. Germline V CDR1 and CDR2: LNHDA, SQIVND (reference sequence). The CDR3 covers 14 residues. V shed 7 bases and J shed 2 bases, with 9 bases lying between them.

The V gene is TRBV6-5, the J gene TRBJ1-2; unclear D gene. Germline CDR1 and CDR2: MNHEY and SVGAGI. This CDR3 has 13 residues. The CDR3 DNA sequence: TGTGCGACCGCTGAGGTCTCTAACTATGGCTACACCTTC. Protein sequence: CATAEVSNYGYTF.

J is TRBJ1-2 and V is TRBV6-2 or TRBV6-3, with TRBD1 as a possible D gene (5 bases). This CDR3 has 13 residues. Germline CDR1 reads MNHEY; CDR2 reads SVGEGT. Trimming stripped 6 bases from V and 2 bases from J, with 10 bases between. The CDR3 is CASSTGLNYGYTF. In DNA, the CDR3 is TGTGCCAGCAGCACGGGACTAAACTATGGCTACACCTTC.

This chain joins TRBV4-2 and TRBJ1-5; 8 nucleotides agree with TRBD1. The germline V gene encodes CDR1 LGHNA and CDR2 YNFKEQ. J was trimmed by 6 bases and V by 4 bases; bases with no gene match: 17. The CDR3 consists of 18 residues. CDR3 sequence (DNA): TGTGCCAGCAGCCGGCGGGCCCCAACAACGGACAGGGCTCAGCCCCAGCATTTT. This sequence encodes CASSRRAPTTDRAQPQHF.

This chain joins TRBV19 and TRBJ1-6, with D maybe TRBD1 (5 bases). V was trimmed by 6 bases and J by 7 bases, leaving 16 bases between them. CDR3 length equals 15 residues. Germline assignment: CDR1 LNHDA and CDR2 SQIVND (reference sequence). CDR3 nucleotide sequence: TGTGCCAGTAGACTTCTATCGGGGGACAATTCACCCCTCCACTTT. Translation: CASRLLSGDNSPLHF. The full variable domain, completed using reference TRBV19 and TRBJ1-6, is DGGITQSPKYLFRKEGQNVTLSCEQNLNHDAMYWYRQDPGQGLRLIYYSQIVNDFQKGDIAEGYSVSREKKESFPLTVTSAQKNPTAFYLCASRLLSGDNSPLHFGNGTRLTVT.

The chain couples TRBV27 to TRBJ2-7; no clear D. CDR3 length: 14 amino acids. Germline CDR1 is MNHEY and CDR2 is SMNVEV (reference sequence). Trimming cost V 5 bases and J 6 bases, with 17 bases left between them. CDR3 nucleotides: TGTGCCAGCAGTCAAGAAGCTAGTTTGGGCGAGCAGTACTTC. Amino acids: CASSQEASLGEQYF.

J is TRBJ2-5 and V is TRBV12-5, with D possibly being TRBD1 (7 bases). Between the trimmed V and J ends, which lost 1 base and 0 bases, there was a span of 12 bases. The CDR3 totals 16 residues. Germline V CDR1 and CDR2: LGHNT, FRNRAP. CDR3 in DNA: TGTGCTAGTGGTTTGGAGGCAGGGGGGTACCAAGAGACCCAGTACTTC. Amino acid sequence: CASGLEAGGYQETQYF.